The 10 T cell receptor beta chains given below trace back to one sample, sequenced in a study of long-term antiretroviral therapy in people with HIV. At survey level, the immunoSEQ assay was run in its v3.0 version. Repertoires were generated with immunoSEQ multiplex PCR, while TCRdb's copy carries only in-frame clones and drops some. Here the sample spans more than 15,000 clones, around 75% being singletons. The sequencing here drew on unsorted PBMCs, taken 0.5 years before starting antiretroviral therapy. These receptors all come from a man between 18 and 29 years old with HIV.

The chain recombines TRBV5-8 with TRBJ2-5, with no clear D. Germline CDR1 and CDR2: SGHTS and YDEGEE. The CDR3 extends over 14 amino acids. Trimming shortened V by 4 bases and J by 2 bases, and 12 bases separated the two germline ends. CDR3: CASSNRRVQETQYF. The CDR3 DNA reads TGTGCCAGCAGCAACCGTAGGGTACAAGAGACCCAGTACTTC.

V is TRBV7-6 and J is TRBJ1-1; 7 bases agree with TRBD1. The CDR3 totals 15 residues. With V trimmed by 3 bases and J by 2 bases, 6 bases remained unmatched. The V gene's germline CDR1 is SGHVS and CDR2 FNYEAQ. The CDR3 loop is CASSLIGTDNTEAFF. The CDR3 DNA sequence: TGTGCCAGCAGCTTGATCGGGACAGATAACACTGAAGCTTTCTTT.

This sequence joins TRBV6-1 and TRBJ1-1; no clear D gene. V lost 7 bases and J lost 1, with 13 bases in between. This CDR3 has 14 amino acids. Germline V gene lookup returns CDR1 MNHNS and CDR2 SASEGT. The CDR3 coding sequence is TGTGCCAGCATCACTGCGGGAGGGAACACTGAAGCTTTCTTT. This gives the protein CASITAGGNTEAFF.

The rearrangement links TRBV6-1 to TRBJ1-1, with D uncertain. This CDR3 is built from 13 residues. Germline lookup yields CDR1 MNHNS and CDR2 SASEGT. V shed 1 base and J shed 3 bases, with 6 bases lying between them. The CDR3 is CASSEEGHTEAFF. DNA for the CDR3: TGTGCCAGCAGTGAAGAGGGCCACACTGAAGCTTTCTTT.

V is TRBV19 and J is TRBJ1-3; D gene uncertain. The CDR3 is 15 amino acids. Per the germline V gene, CDR1 is LNHDA and CDR2 is SQIVND (reference sequence). V was trimmed by 2 bases and J by 0 bases, leaving 8 bases between them. This CDR3 is CASSISGRSGNTIYF. CDR3 DNA sequence: TGTGCCAGTAGTATATCGGGCCGCTCTGGAAACACCATATATTTT.

This chain connects TRBV7-9 to TRBJ2-7; TRBD1 might be the D (6 bases). Trimming left V 6 bases short and J 2 bases short, with 11 bases between. This CDR3 contains 13 residues. The germline V gene has CDR1 SEHNR and CDR2 FQNEAQ (reference sequence). CDR3 sequence (DNA): TGTGCCAGCAGTTACAGGGTCCCCTACGAGCAGTACTTC. Its translation is CASSYRVPYEQYF.

This rearrangement joins TRBV5-8 to TRBJ1-1, with a weak D call TRBD1 (5 bases). The CDR3 has 13 amino acids. V was pared by 7 bases and J by 4 bases, with 14 bases between. Germline-derived CDR1 and CDR2 are SGHTS and YDEGEE. CDR3 coding DNA: TGTGCCAGCCTGGGGGAAGTGGGCACTGAAGCTTTCTTT. Its translation: CASLGEVGTEAFF.

This clone has more than one count but fewer than ten. The rearrangement joins TRBV5-5 to TRBJ2-2; D not certain. From germline, CDR1 is SGHKS and CDR2 YYEKEE (reference sequence). This CDR3 region has 15 residues. The V and J ends lost 3 bases and 1 base respectively, with 10 bases between them. The CDR3, as DNA: TGTGCCAGCAGCTCAGAAACAGAGAACACCGGGGAGCTGTTTTTT. This translates into CASSSETENTGELFF.

As concerns this clone: The same CDR3 is also encoded by other DNA sequences in this sample. The J gene is TRBJ1-1, the V gene TRBV27; 8 nucleotides align to TRBD1. Per the germline V gene, CDR1 is MNHEY and CDR2 is SMNVEV (reference sequence). CDR3 length: 14 amino acids. V shed 5 bases and J 4 bases; nucleotides not matched to a gene: 6. CDR3 region: CASSTGTGGTEAFF. The CDR3, as DNA: TGTGCCAGCAGTACCGGGACAGGAGGCACTGAAGCTTTCTTT.

V usage is TRBV5-8 and J usage is TRBJ2-7; maybe TRBD2 (6 bases). This CDR3 is 15 amino acids long. Trimming cost V 4 bases and J 0 bases, with 14 bases left between them. Germline lookup yields CDR1 SGHTS and CDR2 YDEGEE. The CDR3 loop is CASSAGPGSSYEQYF. Written as DNA, the CDR3 is TGTGCCAGCAGCGCCGGGCCCGGGAGCTCCTACGAGCAGTACTTC.